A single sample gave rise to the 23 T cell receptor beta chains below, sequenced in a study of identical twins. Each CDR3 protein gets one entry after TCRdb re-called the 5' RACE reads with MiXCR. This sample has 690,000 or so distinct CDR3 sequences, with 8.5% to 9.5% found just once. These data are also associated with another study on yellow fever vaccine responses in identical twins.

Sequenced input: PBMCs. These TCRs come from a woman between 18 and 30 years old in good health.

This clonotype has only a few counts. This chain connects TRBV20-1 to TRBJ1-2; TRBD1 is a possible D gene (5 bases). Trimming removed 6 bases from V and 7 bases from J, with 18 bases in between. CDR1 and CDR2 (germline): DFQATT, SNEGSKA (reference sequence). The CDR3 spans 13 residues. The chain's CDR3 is CSARRGIGSGYTF. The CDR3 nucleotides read TGCAGTGCCAGGCGGGGGATAGGAAGTGGCTACACCTTC.

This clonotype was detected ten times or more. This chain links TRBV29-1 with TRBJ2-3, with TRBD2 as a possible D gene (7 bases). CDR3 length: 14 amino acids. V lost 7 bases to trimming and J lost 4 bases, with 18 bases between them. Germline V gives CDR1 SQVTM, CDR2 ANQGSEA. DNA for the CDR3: TGCAGCGCTAATGGCGGGGGCGCGGCAGATACGCAGTATTTT. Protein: CSANGGGAADTQYF.

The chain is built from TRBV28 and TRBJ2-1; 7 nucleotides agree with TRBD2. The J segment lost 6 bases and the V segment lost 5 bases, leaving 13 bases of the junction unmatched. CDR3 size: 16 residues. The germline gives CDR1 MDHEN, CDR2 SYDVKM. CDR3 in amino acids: CASSRVASGASNEQFF. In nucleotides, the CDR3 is TGTGCCAGCAGTCGAGTAGCCAGCGGGGCCTCCAATGAGCAGTTCTTC.

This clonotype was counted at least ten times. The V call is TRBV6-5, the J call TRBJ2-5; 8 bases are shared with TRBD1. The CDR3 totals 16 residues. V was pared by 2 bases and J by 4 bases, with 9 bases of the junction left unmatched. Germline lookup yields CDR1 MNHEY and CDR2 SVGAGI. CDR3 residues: CASSYPRPQGGETQYF. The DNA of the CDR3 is TGTGCCAGCAGTTACCCACGCCCACAGGGGGGAGAGACCCAGTACTTC.

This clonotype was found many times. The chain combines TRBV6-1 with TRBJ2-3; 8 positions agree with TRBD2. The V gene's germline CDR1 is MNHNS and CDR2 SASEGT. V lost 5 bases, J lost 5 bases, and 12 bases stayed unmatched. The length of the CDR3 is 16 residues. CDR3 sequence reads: CASSRPRGRLVDTQYF. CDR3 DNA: TGTGCCAGCAGTCGCCCTCGCGGGAGGTTGGTAGATACGCAGTATTTT.

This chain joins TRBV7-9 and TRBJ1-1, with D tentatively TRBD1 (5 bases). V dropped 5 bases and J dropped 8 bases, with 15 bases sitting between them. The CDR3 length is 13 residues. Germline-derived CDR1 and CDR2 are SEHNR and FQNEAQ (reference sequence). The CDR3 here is CASSQIGGVEAFF. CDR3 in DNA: TGTGCCAGCAGCCAGATAGGAGGGGTAGAAGCTTTCTTT.

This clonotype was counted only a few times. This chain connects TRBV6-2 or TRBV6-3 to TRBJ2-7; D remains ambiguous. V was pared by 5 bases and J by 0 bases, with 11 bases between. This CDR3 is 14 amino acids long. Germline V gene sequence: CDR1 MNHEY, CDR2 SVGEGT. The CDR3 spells CASSTRSHSYEQYF. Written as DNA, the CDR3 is TGTGCCAGCAGTACGAGGTCCCACTCCTACGAGCAGTACTTC.

The CDR3 is CASTPGDGSYNEQFF. The CDR3 nucleotides read TGTGCCAGCACCCCTGGGGACGGGAGTTACAATGAGCAGTTCTTC. The rearrangement uses TRBV12-3 or TRBV12-4 and TRBJ2-1; maybe TRBD2 (6 bases). This CDR3 is built from 15 residues. The germline V and J ends were trimmed by 7 bases and 4 bases, with 17 bases remaining between them.

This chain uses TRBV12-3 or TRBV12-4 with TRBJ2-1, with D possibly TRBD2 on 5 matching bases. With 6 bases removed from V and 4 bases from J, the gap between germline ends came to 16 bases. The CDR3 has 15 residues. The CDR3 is CASRPLPGSYNEQFF. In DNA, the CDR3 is TGTGCCAGCAGGCCCCTACCGGGGTCTTACAATGAGCAGTTCTTC.

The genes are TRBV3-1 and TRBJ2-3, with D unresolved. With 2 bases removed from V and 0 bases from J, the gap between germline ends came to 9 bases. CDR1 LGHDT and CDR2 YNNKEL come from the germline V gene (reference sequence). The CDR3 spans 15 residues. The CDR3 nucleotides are TGTGCCAGCAGCCAACAAAGCCTGAGCACAGATACGCAGTATTTT. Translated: CASSQQSLSTDTQYF.

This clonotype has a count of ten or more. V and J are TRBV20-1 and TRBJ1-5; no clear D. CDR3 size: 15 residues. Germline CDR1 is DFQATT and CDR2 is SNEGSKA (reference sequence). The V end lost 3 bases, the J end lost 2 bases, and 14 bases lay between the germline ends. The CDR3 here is CSASKVTLGNQPQHF. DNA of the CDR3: TGCAGTGCTAGTAAGGTCACTCTTGGCAATCAGCCCCAGCATTTT.

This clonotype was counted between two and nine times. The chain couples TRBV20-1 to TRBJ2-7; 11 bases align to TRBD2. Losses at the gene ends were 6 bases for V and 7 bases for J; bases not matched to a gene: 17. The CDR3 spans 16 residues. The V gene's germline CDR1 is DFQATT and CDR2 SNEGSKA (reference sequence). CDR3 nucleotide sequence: TGCAGTGCCCCCCCTGGTAGCGGGGGGGTTCTAGGGGAGCAGTACTTC. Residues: CSAPPGSGGVLGEQYF.

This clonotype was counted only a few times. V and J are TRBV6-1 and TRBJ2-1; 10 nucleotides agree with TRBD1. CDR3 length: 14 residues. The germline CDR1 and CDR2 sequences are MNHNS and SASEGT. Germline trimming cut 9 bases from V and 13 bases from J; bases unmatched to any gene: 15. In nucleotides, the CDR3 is TGTGCCAGTATCCGGGACAGGGGAAGGAGTGAACAGTTCTTC. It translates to CASIRDRGRSEQFF.

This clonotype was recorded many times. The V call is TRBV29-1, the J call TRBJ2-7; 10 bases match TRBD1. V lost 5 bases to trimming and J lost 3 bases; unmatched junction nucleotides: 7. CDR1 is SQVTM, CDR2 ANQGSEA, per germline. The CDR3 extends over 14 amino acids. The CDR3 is CSVQFWDRGYEQYF. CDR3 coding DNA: TGCAGCGTTCAGTTTTGGGACAGGGGCTACGAGCAGTACTTC.

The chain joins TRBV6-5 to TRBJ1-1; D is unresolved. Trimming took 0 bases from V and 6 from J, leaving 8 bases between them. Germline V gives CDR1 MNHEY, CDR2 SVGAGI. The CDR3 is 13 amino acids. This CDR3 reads CASSYSTGAEAFF. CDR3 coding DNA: TGTGCCAGCAGTTACTCGACGGGCGCTGAAGCTTTCTTT.

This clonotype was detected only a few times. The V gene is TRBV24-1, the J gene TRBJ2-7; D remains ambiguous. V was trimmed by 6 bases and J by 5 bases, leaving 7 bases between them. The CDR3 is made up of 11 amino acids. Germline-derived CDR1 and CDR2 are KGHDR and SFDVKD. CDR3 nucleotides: TGTGCCACCAGTTACTCGGACGAGCAGTACTTC. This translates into CATSYSDEQYF.

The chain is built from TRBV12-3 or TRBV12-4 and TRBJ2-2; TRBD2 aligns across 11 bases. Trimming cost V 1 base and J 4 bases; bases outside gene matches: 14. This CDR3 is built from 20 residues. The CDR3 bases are TGTGCCAGCAGTTTAGAGGGACAGGGACTAGCGGCCCTTAGCACCGGGGAGCTGTTTTTT. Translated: CASSLEGQGLAALSTGELFF.

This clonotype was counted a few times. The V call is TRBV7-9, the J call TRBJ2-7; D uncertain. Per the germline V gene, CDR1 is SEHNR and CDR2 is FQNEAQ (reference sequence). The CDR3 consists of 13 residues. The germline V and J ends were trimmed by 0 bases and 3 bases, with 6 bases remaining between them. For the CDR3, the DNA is TGTGCCAGCAGCTTAGCATCCAACTACGAGCAGTACTTC. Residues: CASSLASNYEQYF.

The CDR3 reads CASSGTVREKLFF. The CDR3 DNA reads TGCGCCAGCAGCGGCACAGTTAGGGAAAAACTGTTTTTT. The rearrangement links TRBV10-2 to TRBJ1-4, with unresolved D. Trimming removed 6 bases at V and 8 bases at J, with 13 bases between. In germline, CDR1 is WSHSY, CDR2 SAAADI. The length of the CDR3 is 13 residues.

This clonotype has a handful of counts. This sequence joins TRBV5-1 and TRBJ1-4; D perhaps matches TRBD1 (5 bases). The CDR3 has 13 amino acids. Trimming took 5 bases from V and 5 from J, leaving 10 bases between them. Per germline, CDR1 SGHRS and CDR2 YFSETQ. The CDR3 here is CASRRDVNEKLFF. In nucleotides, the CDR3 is TGCGCCAGCAGAAGGGACGTGAATGAAAAACTGTTTTTT. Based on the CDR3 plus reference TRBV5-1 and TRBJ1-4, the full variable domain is KAGVTQTPRYLIKTRGQQVTLSCSPISGHRSVSWYQQTPGQGLQFLFEYFSETQRNKGNFPGRFSGRQFSNSRSEMNVSTLELGDSALYLCASRRDVNEKLFFGSGTQLSVL.

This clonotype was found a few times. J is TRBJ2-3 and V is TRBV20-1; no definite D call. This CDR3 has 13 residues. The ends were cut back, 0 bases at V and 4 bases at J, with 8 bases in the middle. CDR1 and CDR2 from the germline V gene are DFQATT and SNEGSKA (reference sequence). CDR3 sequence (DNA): TGCAGTGCTAGAGATCATGGGGCAGATACGCAGTATTTT. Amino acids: CSARDHGADTQYF.

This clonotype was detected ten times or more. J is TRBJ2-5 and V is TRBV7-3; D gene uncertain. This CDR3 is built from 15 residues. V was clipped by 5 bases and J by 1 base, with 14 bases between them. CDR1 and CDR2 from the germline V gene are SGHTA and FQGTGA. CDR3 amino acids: CASSPSGRPQETQYF. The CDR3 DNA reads TGTGCCAGCAGCCCCTCTGGACGTCCCCAAGAGACCCAGTACTTC.

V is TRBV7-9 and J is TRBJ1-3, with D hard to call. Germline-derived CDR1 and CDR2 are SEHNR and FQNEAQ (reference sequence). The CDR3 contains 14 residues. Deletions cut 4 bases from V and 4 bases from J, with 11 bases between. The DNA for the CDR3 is TGTGCCAGCAGCTCCCTAGATAGAGGAAACACCATATATTTT. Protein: CASSSLDRGNTIYF.